Here is one T cell receptor beta chain with its context. In the study's own analysis: The authors estimated nucleated cell counts from reference gene primer amplification. Method: immunoSEQ multiplex PCR; TCRdb's copy keeps in-frame clones and lacks some. The V and J calls and clone size were taken over from that table, and D and trimming were inferred from the DNA. This sample has 250,000 to 350,000 clones; 89% occur once, and the top ten carry under 15%. The data belong to a study of blood T cell repertoires in COVID-19. Study details: Acute and convalescent COVID-19 samples came from the United States, Italy and Spain. T cells, B-cell-depleted T cells, or PBMCs provided the cDNA or gDNA that served as material.

Trimming shortened V by 5 bases and J by 7 bases, and 11 bases separated the two germline ends. The CDR3 sequence is 13 residues long. Germline V gene sequence: CDR1 SGHTA, CDR2 FQGNSA. The rearrangement joins TRBV7-2 to TRBJ2-2, with TRBD2 as a possible D gene (6 bases). The sequenced sample was peripheral blood. The sequence was collected from a woman aged 55-75 years with acute or convalescent COVID-19. The CDR3 nucleotides read TGTGCCAGCAGCCAAGGGACTTACGGGGAGCTGTTTTTT. This gives the protein CASSQGTYGELFF.